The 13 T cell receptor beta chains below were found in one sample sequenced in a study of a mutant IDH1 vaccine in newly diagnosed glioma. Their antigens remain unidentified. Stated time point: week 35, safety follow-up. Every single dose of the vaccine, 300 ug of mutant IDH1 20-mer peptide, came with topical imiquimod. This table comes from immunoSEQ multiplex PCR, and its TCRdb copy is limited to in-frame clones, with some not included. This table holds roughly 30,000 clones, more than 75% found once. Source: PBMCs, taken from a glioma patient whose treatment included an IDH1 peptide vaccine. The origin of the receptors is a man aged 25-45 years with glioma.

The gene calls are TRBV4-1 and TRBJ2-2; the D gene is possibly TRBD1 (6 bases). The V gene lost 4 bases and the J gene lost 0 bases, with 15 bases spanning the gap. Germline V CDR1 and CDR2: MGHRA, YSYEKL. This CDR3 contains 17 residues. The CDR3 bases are TGCGCCAGCAGCCTCGGGACAAATTCCGCGAACACCGGGGAGCTGTTTTTT. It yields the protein CASSLGTNSANTGELFF.

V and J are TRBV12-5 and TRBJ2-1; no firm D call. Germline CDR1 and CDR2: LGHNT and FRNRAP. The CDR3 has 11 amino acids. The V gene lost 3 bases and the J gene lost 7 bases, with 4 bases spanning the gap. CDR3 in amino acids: CASGFFNEQFF. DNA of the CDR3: TGTGCTAGTGGTTTCTTTAATGAGCAGTTCTTC.

DNA for the CDR3: TGTGCCGGGGGCACAGATACGCAGTATTTT. Protein: CAGGTDTQYF. The chain uses TRBV7-9 and TRBJ2-3; no definite D call. The germline V and J ends were trimmed by 11 bases and 1 base, with 4 bases remaining between them. Germline-derived CDR1 and CDR2 are SEHNR and FQNEAQ (reference sequence). The CDR3 length is 10 residues.

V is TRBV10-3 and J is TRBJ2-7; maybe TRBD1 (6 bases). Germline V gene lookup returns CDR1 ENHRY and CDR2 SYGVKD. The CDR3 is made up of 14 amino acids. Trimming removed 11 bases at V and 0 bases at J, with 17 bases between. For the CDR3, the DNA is TGTGCCTCCCGTGTGGACAGTAGCTCCTACGAGCAGTACTTC. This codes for CASRVDSSSYEQYF.

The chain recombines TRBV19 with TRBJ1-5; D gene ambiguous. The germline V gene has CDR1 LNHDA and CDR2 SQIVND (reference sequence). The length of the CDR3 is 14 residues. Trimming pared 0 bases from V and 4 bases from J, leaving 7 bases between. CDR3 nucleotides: TGTGCCAGTAGTATAGAGGGCTTTAATCAGCCCCAGCATTTT. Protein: CASSIEGFNQPQHF.

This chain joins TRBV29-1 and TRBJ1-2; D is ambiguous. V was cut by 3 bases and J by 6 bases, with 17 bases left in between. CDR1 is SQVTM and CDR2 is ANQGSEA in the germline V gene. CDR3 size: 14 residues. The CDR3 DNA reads TGCAGCGTTGACGGCCGACTTTCAAACAATGGCTACACCTTC. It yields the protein CSVDGRLSNNGYTF.

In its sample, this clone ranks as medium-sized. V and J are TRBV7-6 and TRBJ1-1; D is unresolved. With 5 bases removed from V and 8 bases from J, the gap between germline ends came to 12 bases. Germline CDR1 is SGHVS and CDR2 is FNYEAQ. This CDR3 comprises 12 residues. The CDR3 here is CASSRFTGEAFF. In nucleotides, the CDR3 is TGTGCCAGCAGCCGATTTACGGGGGAAGCTTTCTTT.

The CDR3 loop reads CASSLTRTVYEQYF. CDR3 bases: TGTGCCAGCAGCCTAACCAGAACGGTCTACGAGCAGTACTTC. The V call is TRBV13, the J call TRBJ2-7; the D is unclear. V gave up 5 bases and J gave up 3 bases, with 14 bases separating them. The germline V gene has CDR1 PRHDT and CDR2 FYEKMQ (reference sequence). CDR3 length: 14 amino acids.

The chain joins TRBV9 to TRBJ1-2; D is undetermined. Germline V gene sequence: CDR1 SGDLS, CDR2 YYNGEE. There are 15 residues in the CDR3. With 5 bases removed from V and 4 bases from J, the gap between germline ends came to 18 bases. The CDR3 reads CASSPARMEIYGYTF. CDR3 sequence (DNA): TGTGCCAGCAGTCCGGCTCGCATGGAGATCTATGGCTACACCTTC.

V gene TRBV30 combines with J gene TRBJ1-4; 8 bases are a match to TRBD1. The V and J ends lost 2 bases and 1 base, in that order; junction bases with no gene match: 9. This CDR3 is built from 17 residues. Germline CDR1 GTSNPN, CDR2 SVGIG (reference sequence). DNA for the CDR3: TGTGCCTGGAGTATTCCCCGCAGGGGGCAAACTAATGAAAAACTGTTTTTT. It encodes CAWSIPRRGQTNEKLFF. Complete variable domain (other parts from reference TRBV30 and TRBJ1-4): SQTIHQWPATLVQPVGSPLSLECTVEGTSNPNLYWYRQAAGRGLQLLFYSVGIGQISSEVPQNLSASRPQDRQFILSSKKLLLSDSGFYLCAWSIPRRGQTNEKLFFGSGTQLSVL.

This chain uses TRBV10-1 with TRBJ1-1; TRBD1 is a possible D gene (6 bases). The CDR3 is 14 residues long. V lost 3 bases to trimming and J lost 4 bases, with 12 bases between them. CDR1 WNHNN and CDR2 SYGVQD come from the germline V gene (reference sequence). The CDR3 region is CASSDPQGPTEAFF. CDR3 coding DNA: TGCGCCAGCAGTGATCCGCAGGGGCCCACTGAAGCTTTCTTT.

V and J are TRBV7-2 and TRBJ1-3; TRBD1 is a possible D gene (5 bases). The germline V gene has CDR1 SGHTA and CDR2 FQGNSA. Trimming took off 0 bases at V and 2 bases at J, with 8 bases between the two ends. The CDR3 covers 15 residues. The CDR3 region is CASSLARGAGNTIYF. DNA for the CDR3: TGTGCCAGCAGCTTAGCGCGGGGGGCTGGAAACACCATATATTTT.

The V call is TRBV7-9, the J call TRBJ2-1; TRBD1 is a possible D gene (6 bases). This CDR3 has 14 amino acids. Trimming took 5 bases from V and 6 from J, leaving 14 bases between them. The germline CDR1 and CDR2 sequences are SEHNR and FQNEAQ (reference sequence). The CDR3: CASSPGLGANEQFF. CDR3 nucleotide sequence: TGTGCCAGCAGCCCGGGCCTGGGGGCCAATGAGCAGTTCTTC. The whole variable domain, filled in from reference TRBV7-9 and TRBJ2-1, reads DTGVSQNPRHKITKRGQNVTFRCDPISEHNRLYWYRQTLGQGPEFLTYFQNEAQLEKSRLLSDRFSAERPKGSFSTLEIQRTEQGDSAMYLCASSPGLGANEQFFGPGTRLTVL.